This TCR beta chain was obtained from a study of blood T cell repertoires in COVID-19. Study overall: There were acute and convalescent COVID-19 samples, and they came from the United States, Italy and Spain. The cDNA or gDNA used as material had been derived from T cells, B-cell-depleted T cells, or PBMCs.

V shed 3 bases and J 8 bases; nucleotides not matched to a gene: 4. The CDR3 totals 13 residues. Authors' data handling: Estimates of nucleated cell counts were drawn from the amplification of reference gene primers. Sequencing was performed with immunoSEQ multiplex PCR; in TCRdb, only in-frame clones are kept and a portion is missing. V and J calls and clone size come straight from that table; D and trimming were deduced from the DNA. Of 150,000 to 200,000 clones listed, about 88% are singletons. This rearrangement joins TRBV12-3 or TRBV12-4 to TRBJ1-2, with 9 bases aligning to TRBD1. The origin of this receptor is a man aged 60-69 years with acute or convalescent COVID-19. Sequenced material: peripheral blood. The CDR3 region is CASSLGQGGGYTF. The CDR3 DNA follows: TGTGCCAGCAGTTTGGGACAGGGCGGAGGCTACACCTTC.